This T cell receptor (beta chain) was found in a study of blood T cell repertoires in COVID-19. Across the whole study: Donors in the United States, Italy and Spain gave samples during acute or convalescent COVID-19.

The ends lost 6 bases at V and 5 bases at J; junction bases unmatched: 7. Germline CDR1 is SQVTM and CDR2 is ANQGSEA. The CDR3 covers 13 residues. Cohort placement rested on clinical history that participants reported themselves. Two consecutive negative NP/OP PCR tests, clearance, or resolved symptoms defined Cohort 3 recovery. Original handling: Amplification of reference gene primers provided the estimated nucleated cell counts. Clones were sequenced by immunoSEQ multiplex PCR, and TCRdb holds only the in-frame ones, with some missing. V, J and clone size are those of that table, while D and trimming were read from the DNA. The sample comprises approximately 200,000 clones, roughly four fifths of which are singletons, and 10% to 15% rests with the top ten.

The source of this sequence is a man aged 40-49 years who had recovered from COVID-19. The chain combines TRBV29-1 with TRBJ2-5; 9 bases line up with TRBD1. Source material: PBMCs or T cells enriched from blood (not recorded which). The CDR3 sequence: CSVLDRGVETQYF. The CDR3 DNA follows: TGCAGCGTCCTGGACAGGGGCGTGGAGACCCAGTACTTC.